This TCR beta chain was identified in a study of T cell responses to AZD1222 COVID-19 vaccine. The J segment lost 4 bases and the V segment lost 9 bases, leaving 5 bases of the junction unmatched. The germline CDR1 and CDR2 sequences are MRHNA and SNTAGT. The CDR3 has 14 amino acids. A note on this clone: Its antigen is still unknown.

Broader study findings: Researchers report vaccine-associated CD4 TCRs spanning spike, with dominance at 160-218 and 743-854. A mostly white British donor set with more females was recruited, and clonal diversity was possibly underestimated.

Produced via immunoSEQ multiplex PCR; TCRdb's table is partial and in-frame only. The sample includes roughly 150,000 clones, approximately 85% of them seen just once. The clonotype comes from an adult in good health. J is TRBJ2-3 and V is TRBV6-4; 12 nucleotides agree with TRBD2. Sample: peripheral blood, taken on day 0 of AZD1222 vaccination. CDR3 nucleotides: TGTGCCAGTCCTAGCGGGAGGGGGTCAGATACGCAGTATTTT. Protein product: CASPSGRGSDTQYF.